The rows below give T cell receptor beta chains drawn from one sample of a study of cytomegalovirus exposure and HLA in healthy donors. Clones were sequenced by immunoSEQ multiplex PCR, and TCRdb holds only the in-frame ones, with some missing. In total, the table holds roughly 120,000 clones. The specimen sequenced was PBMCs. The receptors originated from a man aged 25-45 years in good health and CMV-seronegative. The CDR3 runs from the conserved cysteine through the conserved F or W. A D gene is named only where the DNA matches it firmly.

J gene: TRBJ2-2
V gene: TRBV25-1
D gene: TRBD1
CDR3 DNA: TGTGCCAGCAGTGGACAGGGGGCGGGCGGGGAGCTGTTTTTT
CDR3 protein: CASSGQGAGGELFF

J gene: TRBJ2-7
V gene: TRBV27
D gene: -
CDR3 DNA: TGTGCCAGCAGTTTACGACAGACCTCCTACGAGCAGTACTTC
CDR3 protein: CASSLRQTSYEQYF

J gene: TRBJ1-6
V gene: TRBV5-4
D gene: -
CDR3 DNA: TGTGCCAGCAGTTGGTCCGGGACAATGGATTCACCCCTCCACTTT
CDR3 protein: CASSWSGTMDSPLHF

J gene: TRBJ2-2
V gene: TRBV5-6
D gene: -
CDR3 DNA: TGTGCCAGCAGCTTGGCCGCGCGATGGGAGCTGTTTTTT
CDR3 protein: CASSLAARWELFF

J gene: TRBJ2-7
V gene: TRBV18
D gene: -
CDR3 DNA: TGTGCCAGCTCCCCCGCGAGCGAGCAGTACTTC
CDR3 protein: CASSPASEQYF

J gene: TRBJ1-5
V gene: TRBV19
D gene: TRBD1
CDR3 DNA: TGTGCCACCTCGGACAGGGGTGGGAATCAGCCCCAGCATTTT
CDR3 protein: CATSDRGGNQPQHF

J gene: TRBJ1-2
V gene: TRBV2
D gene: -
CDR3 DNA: TGTGCCAGCAATACGGGATTTTACTATGGCTACACCTTC
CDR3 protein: CASNTGFYYGYTF

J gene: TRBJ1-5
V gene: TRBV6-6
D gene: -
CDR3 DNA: TGTGCCAGCAGTACCAGGCCAGGCAATCAGCCCCAGCATTTT
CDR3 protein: CASSTRPGNQPQHF

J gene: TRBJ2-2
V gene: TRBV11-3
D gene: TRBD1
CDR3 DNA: TGTGCCAGCAGCTTTAGTAGGACAGGGAACACCGGGGAGCTGTTTTTT
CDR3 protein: CASSFSRTGNTGELFF

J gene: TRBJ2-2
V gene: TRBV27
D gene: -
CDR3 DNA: TGTGCCAGCCGCGACAGGACGAACACCGGGGAGCTGTTTTTT
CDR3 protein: CASRDRTNTGELFF

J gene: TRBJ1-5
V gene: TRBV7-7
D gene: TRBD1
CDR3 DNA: TGTGCCAGCAGCTTAGAAGGGACAGGCACAGTGGAGCCCCAGCATTTT
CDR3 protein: CASSLEGTGTVEPQHF

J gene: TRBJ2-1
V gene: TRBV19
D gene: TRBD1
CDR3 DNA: TGTGCCAGTATCTCTCAGGGGGCAGGCCACAATGAGCAGTTCTTC
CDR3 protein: CASISQGAGHNEQFF

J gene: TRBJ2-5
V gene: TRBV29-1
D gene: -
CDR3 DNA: TGCAGCGTCGTAGGGGTCGAAGAGACCCAGTACTTC
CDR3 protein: CSVVGVEETQYF

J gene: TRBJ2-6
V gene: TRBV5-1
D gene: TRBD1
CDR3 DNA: TGCGCCAGCAGCGATGTGACAGGGGGCTCTGGGGCCAACGTCCTGACTTTC
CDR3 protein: CASSDVTGGSGANVLTF

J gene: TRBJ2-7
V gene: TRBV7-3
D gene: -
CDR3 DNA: TGTGCCAGCAGCCCCGGGGAGGAAGGCGAGGCCGAGCAGTACTTC
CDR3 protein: CASSPGEEGEAEQYF

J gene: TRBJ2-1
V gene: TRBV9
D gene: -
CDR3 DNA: TGTGCCAGCAGCGTAAGGGGTGGGGTGAGTGAGCAGTTCTTC
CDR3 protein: CASSVRGGVSEQFF

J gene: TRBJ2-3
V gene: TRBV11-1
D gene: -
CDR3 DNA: TGTGCCAGCAGCTTAGCGTATCTCTACACAGATACGCAGTATTTT
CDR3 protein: CASSLAYLYTDTQYF

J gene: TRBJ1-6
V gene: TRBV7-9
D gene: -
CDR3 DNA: TGTGCCAGCAGCGTCCCAAAAACAGGAAGGTTTTCCTATAATTCACCCCTCCACTTT
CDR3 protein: CASSVPKTGRFSYNSPLHF

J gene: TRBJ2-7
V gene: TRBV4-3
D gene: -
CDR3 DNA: TGCGCCAGCAGCCCAGCTTGGGGCAGCTCCTACGAGCAGTACTTC
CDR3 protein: CASSPAWGSSYEQYF

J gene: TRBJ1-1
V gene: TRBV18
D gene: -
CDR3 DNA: TGTGCCAGCTCACCACCGGGGCCTGAAGCTTTCTTT
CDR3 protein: CASSPPGPEAFF

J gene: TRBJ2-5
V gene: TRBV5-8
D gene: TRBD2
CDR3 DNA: TGTGCCAGCAGCTACGGACTAGGCCGGTCAGAGACCCAGTACTTC
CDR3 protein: CASSYGLGRSETQYF

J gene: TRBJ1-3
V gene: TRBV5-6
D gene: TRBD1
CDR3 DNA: TGTGCCAGCAGCCGGATCGGGGGACAGGGGACTGGAAACACCATATATTTT
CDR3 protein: CASSRIGGQGTGNTIYF